This T cell receptor beta chain was captured in a study of T-cell reconstitution after alpha-beta-depleted transplantation in children (dated by TCRdb to the mid-2010s). Regarding the complete study: Using TCR repertoire profiling, the study quantitatively followed how T-cell immune reconstitution unfolded in children after TCRalphabeta/CD19-depleted allogeneic hematopoietic cell transplantation.

The library was prepared using PCR. The reads were generated on an Illumina HiSeq 2500. Molecular barcoding was employed in the preparation of TCR libraries, with unique molecular identifiers being used to normalize TCRbeta repertoire quantification. TCRdb took the public reads, trimmed them with fastp at Q25, ran MiXCR for clone calling and kept in-frame beta chains. Identical CDR3 protein sequences are pooled into one entry, listed with their most common genes and DNA. For this sample the table gives some 520,000 distinct CDR3 sequences, of which approximately 30% were detected only once. 2% to 3% of the sample belongs to the ten largest clones. CDR1 and CDR2 are drawn from the germline V gene: WSHSY, SAAADI. V gives up 6 bases and J gives up 0 bases, and the segment between their germline ends measures 11 bases. The CDR3 measures 14 amino acids from cysteine to phenylalanine. Solely the CDR3 DNA is kept, with 42 bases framed from the first base.

Comments on this clonotype: Its antigen is not yet known. Base qualities are missing; no much larger clone stands one base away.

The chain is encoded by TRBV10-2 joined to TRBJ1-1; TRBD1 is a weak D gene call, 5 bases matching. The sequencing used PBMCs from the stem cell graft donor, collected from the stem cell graft. The sequence was collected from a human donor who donated a stem cell graft to a child with aplastic anemia. The bases are TGCGCCAGCAGCGTCAGGGTGATGAACACTGAAGCTTTCTTT. It encodes CASSVRVMNTEAFF.